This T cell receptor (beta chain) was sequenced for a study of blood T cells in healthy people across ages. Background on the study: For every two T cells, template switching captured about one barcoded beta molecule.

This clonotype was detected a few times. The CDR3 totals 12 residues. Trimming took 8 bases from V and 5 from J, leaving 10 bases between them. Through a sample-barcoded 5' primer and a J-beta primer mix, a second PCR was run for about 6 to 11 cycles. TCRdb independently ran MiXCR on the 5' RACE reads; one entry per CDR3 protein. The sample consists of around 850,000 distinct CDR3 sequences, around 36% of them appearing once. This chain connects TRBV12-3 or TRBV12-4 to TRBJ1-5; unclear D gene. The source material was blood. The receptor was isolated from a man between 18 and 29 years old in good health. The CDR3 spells CASRFEYQPQHF. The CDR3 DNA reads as TGTGCCAGCCGCTTCGAGTATCAGCCCCAGCATTTT.